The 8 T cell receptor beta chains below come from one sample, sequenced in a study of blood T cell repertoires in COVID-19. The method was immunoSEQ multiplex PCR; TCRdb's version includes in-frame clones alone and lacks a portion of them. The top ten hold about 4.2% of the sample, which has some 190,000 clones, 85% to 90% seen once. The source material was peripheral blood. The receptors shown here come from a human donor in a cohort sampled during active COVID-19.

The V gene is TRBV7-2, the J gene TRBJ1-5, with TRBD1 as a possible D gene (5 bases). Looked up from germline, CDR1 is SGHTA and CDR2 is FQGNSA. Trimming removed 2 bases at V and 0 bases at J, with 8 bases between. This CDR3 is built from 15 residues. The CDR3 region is CASSLWGDSNQPQHF. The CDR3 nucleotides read TGTGCCAGCAGCTTATGGGGCGATAGCAATCAGCCCCAGCATTTT.

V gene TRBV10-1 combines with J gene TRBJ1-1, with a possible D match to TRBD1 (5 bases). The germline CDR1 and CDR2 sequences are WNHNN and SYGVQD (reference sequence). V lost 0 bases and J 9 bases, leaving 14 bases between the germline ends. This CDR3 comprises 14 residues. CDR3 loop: CASSESTLTGQAFF. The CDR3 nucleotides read TGCGCCAGCAGTGAGTCGACTCTAACAGGCCAAGCTTTCTTT.

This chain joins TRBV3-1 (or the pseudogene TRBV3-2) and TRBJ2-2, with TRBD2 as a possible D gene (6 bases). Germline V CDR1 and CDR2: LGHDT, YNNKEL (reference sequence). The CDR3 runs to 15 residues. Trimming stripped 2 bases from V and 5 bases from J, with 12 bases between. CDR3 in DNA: TGTGCCAGCAGCCAAAGAGAGGGGAGGACCGGGGAGCTGTTTTTT. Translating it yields CASSQREGRTGELFF.

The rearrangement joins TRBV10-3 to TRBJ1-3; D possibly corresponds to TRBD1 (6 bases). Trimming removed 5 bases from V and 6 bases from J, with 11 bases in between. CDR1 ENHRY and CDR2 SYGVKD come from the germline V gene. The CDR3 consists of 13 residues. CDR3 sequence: CAISPGTPNTIYF. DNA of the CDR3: TGTGCCATCAGTCCCGGGACACCAAACACCATATATTTT.

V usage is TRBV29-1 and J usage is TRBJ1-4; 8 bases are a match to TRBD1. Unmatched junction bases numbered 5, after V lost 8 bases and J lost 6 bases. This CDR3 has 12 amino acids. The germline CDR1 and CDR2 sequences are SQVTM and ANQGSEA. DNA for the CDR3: TGCAGCACCTGGGGACAGGATGAAAAACTGTTTTTT. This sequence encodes CSTWGQDEKLFF.

The CDR3 DNA follows: TGTGCCAGTCCTATAGGCAGGCAATCAGATACGCAGTATTTT. Translating gives CASPIGRQSDTQYF. This chain links TRBV19 with TRBJ2-3, with no clear D. The V end lost 8 bases, the J end lost 4 bases, and 16 bases lay between the germline ends. In germline, CDR1 is LNHDA, CDR2 SQIVND (reference sequence). This CDR3 comprises 14 residues.

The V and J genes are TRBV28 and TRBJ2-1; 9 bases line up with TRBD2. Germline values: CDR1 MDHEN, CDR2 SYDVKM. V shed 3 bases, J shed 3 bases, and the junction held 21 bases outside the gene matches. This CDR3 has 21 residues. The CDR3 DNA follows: TGTGCCAGCAGTTTCCCGACCCTTAGCGGGAGAAGACCAATAGGCTACAATGAGCAGTTCTTC. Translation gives CASSFPTLSGRRPIGYNEQFF.

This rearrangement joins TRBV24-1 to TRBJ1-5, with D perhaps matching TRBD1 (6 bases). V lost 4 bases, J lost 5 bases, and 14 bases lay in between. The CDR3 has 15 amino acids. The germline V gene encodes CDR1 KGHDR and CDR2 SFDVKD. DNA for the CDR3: TGTGCCACCAGTGACTCCGGACAGCTCTATCAGCCCCAGCATTTT. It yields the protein CATSDSGQLYQPQHF.